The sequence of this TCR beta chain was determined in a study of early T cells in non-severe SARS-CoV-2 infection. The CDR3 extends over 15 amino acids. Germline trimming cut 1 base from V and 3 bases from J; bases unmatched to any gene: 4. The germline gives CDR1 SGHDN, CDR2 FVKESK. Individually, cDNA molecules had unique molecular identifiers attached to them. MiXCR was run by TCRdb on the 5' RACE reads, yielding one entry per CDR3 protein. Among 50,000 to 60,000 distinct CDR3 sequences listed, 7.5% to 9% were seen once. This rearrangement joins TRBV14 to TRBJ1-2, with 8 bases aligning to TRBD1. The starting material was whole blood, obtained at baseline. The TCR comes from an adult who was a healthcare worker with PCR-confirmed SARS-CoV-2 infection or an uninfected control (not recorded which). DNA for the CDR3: TGTGCCAGCAGCCAAGGGGGACAGGTGCACTATGGCTACACCTTC. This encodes CASSQGGQVHYGYTF.